The rows below give T cell receptor beta chains drawn from one sample of a study of early T cells in non-severe SARS-CoV-2 infection. TCRdb itself ran the 5' RACE reads through MiXCR, one entry per CDR3 protein. Of tens of thousands of distinct CDR3 sequences detected, about a tenth appear once; the ten largest clones hold around 6.4%. The specimen was whole blood. These receptors all come from an adult who was a healthcare worker with PCR-confirmed SARS-CoV-2 infection or an uninfected control (not recorded which). The CDR3 runs from the conserved cysteine through the conserved F or W. Each record gives: V gene, J gene, CDR3 protein.

v_call: TRBV6-6
j_call: TRBJ2-1
cdr3_aa: CASSYSRTGQMRSSYNEQFF

v_call: TRBV7-2
j_call: TRBJ2-1
cdr3_aa: CASSLRGDEQFF

v_call: TRBV28
j_call: TRBJ1-5
cdr3_aa: CASSSSGQGYQPQHF

v_call: TRBV20-1
j_call: TRBJ2-1
cdr3_aa: CSASRTGVVYNEQFF

v_call: TRBV10-2
j_call: TRBJ1-1
cdr3_aa: CAIRLDTEAFF

v_call: TRBV11-2
j_call: TRBJ1-1
cdr3_aa: CASSNREYTEAFF

v_call: TRBV10-3
j_call: TRBJ1-1
cdr3_aa: CAISEKGGNTEAFF

v_call: TRBV15
j_call: TRBJ2-1
cdr3_aa: CATSESSGRGFNEQFF

v_call: TRBV28
j_call: TRBJ2-7
cdr3_aa: CASSSTDYDYEQYF

v_call: TRBV5-5
j_call: TRBJ2-7
cdr3_aa: CASSLAQSIYEQYF

v_call: TRBV11-2
j_call: TRBJ2-7
cdr3_aa: CASSLDYEQYF

v_call: TRBV19
j_call: TRBJ1-1
cdr3_aa: CASNNPRDRGQAFF

v_call: TRBV20-1
j_call: TRBJ2-4
cdr3_aa: CSASARAVQYF

v_call: TRBV7-9
j_call: TRBJ1-4
cdr3_aa: CASSLGHTNEKLFF

v_call: TRBV12-3/TRBV12-4
j_call: TRBJ1-4
cdr3_aa: CASSTQGVNEKLYF

v_call: TRBV11-2
j_call: TRBJ2-7
cdr3_aa: CASSLDNGGAYEQYF

v_call: TRBV7-9
j_call: TRBJ2-7
cdr3_aa: CASSDPTRPYYEQYF

v_call: TRBV20-1
j_call: TRBJ2-7
cdr3_aa: CSVTTGNLNEQYF

v_call: TRBV24-1
j_call: TRBJ2-2
cdr3_aa: CATEGVTGELFF

v_call: TRBV7-8
j_call: TRBJ2-7
cdr3_aa: CASSWRQGGEQYF

v_call: TRBV7-6
j_call: TRBJ2-2
cdr3_aa: CASSLVVVAGGPPGELFF

v_call: TRBV5-1
j_call: TRBJ1-2
cdr3_aa: CASSLDVNGYTF

v_call: TRBV6-5
j_call: TRBJ1-2
cdr3_aa: CASSREGGGYGYTF

v_call: TRBV7-8
j_call: TRBJ2-6
cdr3_aa: CASSLHRPPRSGANVLTF

v_call: TRBV7-9
j_call: TRBJ2-5
cdr3_aa: CASRAAGGTQYF

v_call: TRBV27
j_call: TRBJ2-1
cdr3_aa: CASGTLGEQFF

v_call: TRBV6-5
j_call: TRBJ2-5
cdr3_aa: CASSYSSGGSRKTQYF

v_call: TRBV12-3/TRBV12-4
j_call: TRBJ2-4
cdr3_aa: CASSLPGSGPNIQYF

v_call: TRBV24-1
j_call: TRBJ1-5
cdr3_aa: CATSGGHDNQPQHF